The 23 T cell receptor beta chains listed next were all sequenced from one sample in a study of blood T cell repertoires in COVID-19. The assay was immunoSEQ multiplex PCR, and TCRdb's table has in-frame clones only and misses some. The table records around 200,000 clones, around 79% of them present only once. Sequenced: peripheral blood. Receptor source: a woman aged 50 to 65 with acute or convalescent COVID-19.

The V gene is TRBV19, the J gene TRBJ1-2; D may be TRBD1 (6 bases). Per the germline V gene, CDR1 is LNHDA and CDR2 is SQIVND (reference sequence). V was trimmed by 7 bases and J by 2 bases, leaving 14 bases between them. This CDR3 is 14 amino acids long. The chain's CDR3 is CASIPRGQNYGYTF. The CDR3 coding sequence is TGTGCCAGTATCCCCCGTGGACAGAACTATGGCTACACCTTC.

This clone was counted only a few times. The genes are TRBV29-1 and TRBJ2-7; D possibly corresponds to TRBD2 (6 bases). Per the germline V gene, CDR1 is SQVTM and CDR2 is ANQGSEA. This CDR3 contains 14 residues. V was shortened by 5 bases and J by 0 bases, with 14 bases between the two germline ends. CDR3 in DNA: TGCAGCGTTCGTAGCGGAACAGGCTCCTACGAGCAGTACTTC. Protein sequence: CSVRSGTGSYEQYF.

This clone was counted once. In nucleotides, the CDR3 is TGCAGCGTTAGGTGGAGCTCTGGAAACACCATATATTTT. Its protein product is CSVRWSSGNTIYF. The chain recombines TRBV29-1 with TRBJ1-3; D is ambiguous. From germline, CDR1 is SQVTM and CDR2 ANQGSEA. V lost 5 bases, J lost 0 bases, and 8 bases lay in between. The CDR3 loop spans 13 amino acids.

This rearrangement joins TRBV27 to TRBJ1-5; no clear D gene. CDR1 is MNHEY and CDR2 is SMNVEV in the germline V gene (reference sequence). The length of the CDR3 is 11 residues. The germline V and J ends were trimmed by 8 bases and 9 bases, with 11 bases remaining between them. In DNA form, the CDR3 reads TGTGCCAGCGGTCGTGGCGGGCCCCAGCATTTT. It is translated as CASGRGGPQHF.

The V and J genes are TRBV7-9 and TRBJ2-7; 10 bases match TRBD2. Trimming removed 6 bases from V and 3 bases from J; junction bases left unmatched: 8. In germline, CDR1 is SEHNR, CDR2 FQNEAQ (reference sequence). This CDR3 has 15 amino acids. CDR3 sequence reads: CASRVGTSENYEQYF. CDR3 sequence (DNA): TGTGCCAGCAGAGTAGGGACTAGCGAGAACTACGAGCAGTACTTC.

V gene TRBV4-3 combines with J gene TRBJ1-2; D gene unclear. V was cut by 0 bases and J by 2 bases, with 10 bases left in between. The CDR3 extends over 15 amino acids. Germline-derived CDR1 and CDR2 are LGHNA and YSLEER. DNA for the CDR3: TGCGCCAGCAGCCAAGATCTCGGTCCAAACTATGGCTACACCTTC. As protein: CASSQDLGPNYGYTF.

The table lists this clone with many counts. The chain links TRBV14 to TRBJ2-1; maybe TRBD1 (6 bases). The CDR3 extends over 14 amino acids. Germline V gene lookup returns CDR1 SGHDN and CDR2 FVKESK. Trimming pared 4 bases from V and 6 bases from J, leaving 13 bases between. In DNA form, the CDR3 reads TGTGCCAGCAGCCCTCAGGGGTTGGGCAATGAGCAGTTCTTC. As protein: CASSPQGLGNEQFF.

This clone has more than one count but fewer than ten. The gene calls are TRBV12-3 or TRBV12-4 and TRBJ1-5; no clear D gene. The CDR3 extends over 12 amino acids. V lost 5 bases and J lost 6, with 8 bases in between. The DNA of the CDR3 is TGTGCCAGCAGTAGAGGAGTTCAGCCCCAGCATTTT. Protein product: CASSRGVQPQHF.

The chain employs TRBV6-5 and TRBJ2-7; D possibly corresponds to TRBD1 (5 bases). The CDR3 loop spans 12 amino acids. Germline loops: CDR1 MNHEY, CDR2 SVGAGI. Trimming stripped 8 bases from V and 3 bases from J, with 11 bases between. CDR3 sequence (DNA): TGTGCCAGCTTGGCAGGGAACTACGAGCAGTACTTC. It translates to CASLAGNYEQYF.

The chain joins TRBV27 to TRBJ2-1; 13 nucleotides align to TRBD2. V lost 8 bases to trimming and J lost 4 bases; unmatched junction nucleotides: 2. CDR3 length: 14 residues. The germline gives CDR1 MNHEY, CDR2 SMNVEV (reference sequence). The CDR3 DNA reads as TGTGCCAGCGGGGGACTAGCGGGGTACAATGAGCAGTTCTTC. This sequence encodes CASGGLAGYNEQFF.

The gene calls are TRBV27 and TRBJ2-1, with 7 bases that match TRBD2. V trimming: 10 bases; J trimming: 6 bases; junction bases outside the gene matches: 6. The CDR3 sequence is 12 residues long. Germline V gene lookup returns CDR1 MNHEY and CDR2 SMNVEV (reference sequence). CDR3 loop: CATSGGGNEQFF. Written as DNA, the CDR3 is TGTGCCACCTCGGGGGGTGGCAATGAGCAGTTCTTC.

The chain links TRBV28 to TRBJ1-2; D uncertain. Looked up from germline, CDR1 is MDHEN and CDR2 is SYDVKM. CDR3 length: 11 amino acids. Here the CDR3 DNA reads TGTGACCAACCGGGAGGCGATGGCTACACCTTC. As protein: CDQPGGDGYTF.

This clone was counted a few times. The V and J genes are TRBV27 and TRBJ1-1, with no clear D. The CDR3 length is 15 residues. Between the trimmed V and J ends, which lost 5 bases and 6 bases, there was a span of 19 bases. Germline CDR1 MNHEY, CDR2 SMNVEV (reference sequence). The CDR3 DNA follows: TGTGCCAGCAGTCCGTACACATTACCACACCCTGAAGCTTTCTTT. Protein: CASSPYTLPHPEAFF.

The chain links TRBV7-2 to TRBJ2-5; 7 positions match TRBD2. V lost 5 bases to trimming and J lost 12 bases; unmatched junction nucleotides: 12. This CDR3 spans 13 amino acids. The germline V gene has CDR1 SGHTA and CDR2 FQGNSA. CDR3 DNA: TGTGCCAGCAGCCCTAAGGTGCTAGCGGAAAAGTACTTC. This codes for CASSPKVLAEKYF.

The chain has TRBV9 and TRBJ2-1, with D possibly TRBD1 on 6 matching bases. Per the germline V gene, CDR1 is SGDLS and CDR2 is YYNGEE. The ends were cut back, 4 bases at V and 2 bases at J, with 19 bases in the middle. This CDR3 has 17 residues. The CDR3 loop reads CASSSNRERNPYNEQFF. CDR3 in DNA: TGTGCCAGCAGCTCGAACAGGGAGAGAAACCCCTACAATGAGCAGTTCTTC.

The CDR3 protein is CASSVGPGPYEQYF. For the CDR3, the DNA is TGTGCCAGTAGTGTGGGGCCGGGCCCCTACGAGCAGTACTTC. The chain uses TRBV19 and TRBJ2-7, with D possibly matching TRBD1 (5 bases). The CDR3 runs to 14 residues. Trimming cost V 5 bases and J 2 bases, with 13 bases left between them. Germline V gene lookup returns CDR1 LNHDA and CDR2 SQIVND (reference sequence).

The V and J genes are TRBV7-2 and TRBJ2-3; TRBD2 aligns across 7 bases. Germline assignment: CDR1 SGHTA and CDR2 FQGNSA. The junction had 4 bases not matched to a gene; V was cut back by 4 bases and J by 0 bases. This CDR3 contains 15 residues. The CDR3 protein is CASSSSGASTDTQYF. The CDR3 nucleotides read TGTGCCAGCAGCTCAAGCGGGGCTAGCACAGATACGCAGTATTTT.

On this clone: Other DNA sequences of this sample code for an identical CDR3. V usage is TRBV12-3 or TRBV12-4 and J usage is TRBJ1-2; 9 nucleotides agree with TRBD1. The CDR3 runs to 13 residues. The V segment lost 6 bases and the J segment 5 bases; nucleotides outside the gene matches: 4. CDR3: CASSPDRGYGYTF. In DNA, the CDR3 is TGTGCCAGCAGCCCGGACAGGGGTTATGGCTACACCTTC.

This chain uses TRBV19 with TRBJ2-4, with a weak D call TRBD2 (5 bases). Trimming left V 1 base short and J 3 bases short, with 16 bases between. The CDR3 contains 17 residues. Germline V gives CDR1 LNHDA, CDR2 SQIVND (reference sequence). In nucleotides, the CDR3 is TGTGCCAGTAGTATAGGGATAGGGAGTTGGGTCAAAAACATTCAGTACTTC. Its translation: CASSIGIGSWVKNIQYF. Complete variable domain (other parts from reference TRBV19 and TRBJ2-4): DGGITQSPKYLFRKEGQNVTLSCEQNLNHDAMYWYRQDPGQGLRLIYYSQIVNDFQKGDIAEGYSVSREKKESFPLTVTSAQKNPTAFYLCASSIGIGSWVKNIQYFGAGTRLSVL.

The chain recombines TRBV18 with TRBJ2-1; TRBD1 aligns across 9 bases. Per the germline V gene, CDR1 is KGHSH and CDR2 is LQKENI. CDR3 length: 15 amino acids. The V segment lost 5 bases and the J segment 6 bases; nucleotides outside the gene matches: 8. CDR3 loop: CASSKRTGVSNEQFF. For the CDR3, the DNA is TGTGCCAGCTCAAAACGGACAGGGGTTTCCAATGAGCAGTTCTTC.

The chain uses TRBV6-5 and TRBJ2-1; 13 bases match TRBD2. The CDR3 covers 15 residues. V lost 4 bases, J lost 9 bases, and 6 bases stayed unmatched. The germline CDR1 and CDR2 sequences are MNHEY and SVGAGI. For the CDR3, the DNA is TGTGCCAGCAGTTTTAGTACTAGCGGGAGGGGTGAGCAGTTCTTC. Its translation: CASSFSTSGRGEQFF.

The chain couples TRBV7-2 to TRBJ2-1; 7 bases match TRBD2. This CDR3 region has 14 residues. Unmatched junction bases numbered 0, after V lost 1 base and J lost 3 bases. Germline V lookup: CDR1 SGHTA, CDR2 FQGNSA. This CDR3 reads CASSLGGSYNEQFF. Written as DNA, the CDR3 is TGTGCCAGCAGCTTAGGCGGGAGCTACAATGAGCAGTTCTTC.

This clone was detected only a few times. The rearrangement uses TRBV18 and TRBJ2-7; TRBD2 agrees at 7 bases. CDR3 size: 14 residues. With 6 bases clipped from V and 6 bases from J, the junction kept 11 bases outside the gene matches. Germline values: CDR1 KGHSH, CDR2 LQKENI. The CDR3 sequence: CASSGGTASVEQYF. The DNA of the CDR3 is TGTGCCAGCTCGGGAGGGACGGCTTCAGTCGAGCAGTACTTC.